The entry that follows covers one T cell receptor beta chain sequence. The antigen remains unidentified. Methods used by the authors: Filtering differed for immunoSEQ, which gave only junction sequences without quality scores. Here immunoSEQ multiplex PCR was the method, and the copy in TCRdb shows in-frame clones only, minus some. Clone size and V and J calls were adopted from that table, with D and trimming inferred from the DNA. Of a few million clones detected, 90% to 95% appear once; the ten largest clones hold roughly 0.13%. This CDR3 region has 16 residues. V dropped 0 bases and J dropped 8 bases, with 16 bases sitting between them. The V gene's germline CDR1 is SGHAT and CDR2 FQNNGV. The investigators split CD4+ cells into a CD45RA+ naive subset and a CD45RA-negative memory subset. The data were obtained in a study of shared clonotypes between healthy human individuals. Findings and caveats of the study: Incomplete sequencing of sorted subsets was indicated by rarefaction despite large depth. Relative to memory subsets, naive subsets generally showed larger estimated richness.

This TCR derives from a man between 18 and 35 years old in good health. The V and J genes are TRBV11-2 and TRBJ1-4, with a weak D call TRBD1 (5 bases). The sequencing input was naive CD4+ T cells sorted from blood. The subset was: CD45RA+ positively selected. CDR3 sequence: CASSLDRGYSGEKLFF. The CDR3 DNA follows: TGTGCCAGCAGCTTAGATCGAGGGTACTCAGGGGAAAAACTGTTTTTT.